This paragraph reports one TCR beta chain. Antigen specificity is unknown. Each CDR3 protein gets one entry after TCRdb re-called the 5' RACE reads with MiXCR. This table has about 250,000 distinct CDR3 sequences, approximately 16% appearing once. The sample comes from a study of T-cell memory formation after mild COVID-19. Study outcomes and limitations: Clones contracting across day 15 to 85 had a balanced CD4/CD8 profile; later expanding clones leaned CD4+. CD4+ contracting clones were mainly CM and EM; CD8+ ones, EMRA.

The germline CDR1 and CDR2 sequences are SGDLS and YYNGEE. V was clipped by 4 bases and J by 3 bases; unmatched bases: 6. The CDR3 has 15 amino acids. The sequenced sample was PBMCs or a T cell subset sorted from them (not recorded which). This TCR was recovered from a man between 18 and 35 years old who had mild COVID-19 (a few samples of this study predate the infection). Cell type and time point are not known. The gene calls are TRBV9 and TRBJ2-3, with 9 bases lining up with TRBD2. The chain's CDR3 is CASSLRAGGTDTQYF. The CDR3 region has the DNA TGTGCCAGCAGCTTACGAGCGGGGGGAACAGATACGCAGTATTTT.